This T cell receptor beta chain was observed in a study of identical twins. Study-level points and caveats: Excess sharing by twins proved weaker in beta out-of-frame sequences.

This clonotype has more than one count but fewer than ten. Its antigen is not identified. The V gene's germline CDR1 is SGHTA and CDR2 FQGTGA. The CDR3 is 14 amino acids. Trimming took 3 bases from V and 5 from J; bases not matched to a gene: 4. TCRdb ran MiXCR on the 5' RACE reads and lists one entry per CDR3 protein. Found here are fewer than 900,000 distinct CDR3 sequences, 15% to 20% of them singletons; the top ten hold about an eighth. These same data were also listed under a study on T cells expressing NK-cell markers. From that study: Repertoires of TCR beta were obtained from T cells sorted as CD3+CD56+NKG2C+, CD3+CD56+NKG2C- and CD3+CD56-NKG2C+.

This chain connects TRBV7-3 to TRBJ2-3, with 8 positions matching TRBD2. The sample taken for sequencing was PBMCs. This receptor was identified in a woman under 30 in good health. The CDR3, as DNA: TGTGCCAGCAGCTTGCCGGGGGGGGAAGATACGCAGTATTTT. Residues: CASSLPGGEDTQYF.